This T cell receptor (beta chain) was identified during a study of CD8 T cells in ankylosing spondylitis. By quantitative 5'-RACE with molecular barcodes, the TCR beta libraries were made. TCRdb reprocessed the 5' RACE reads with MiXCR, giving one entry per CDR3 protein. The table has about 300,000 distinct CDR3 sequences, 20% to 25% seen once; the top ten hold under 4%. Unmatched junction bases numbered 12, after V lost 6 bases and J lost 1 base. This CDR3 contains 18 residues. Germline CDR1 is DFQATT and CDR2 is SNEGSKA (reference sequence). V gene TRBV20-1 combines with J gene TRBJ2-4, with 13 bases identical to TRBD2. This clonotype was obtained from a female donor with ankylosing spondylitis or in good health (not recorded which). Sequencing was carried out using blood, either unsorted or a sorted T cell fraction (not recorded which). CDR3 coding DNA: TGCAGTGCCTACGGACTAGCGGGAGTGCCCTTCGCCAAAAACATTCAGTACTTC. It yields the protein CSAYGLAGVPFAKNIQYF.